These T cell receptor beta chains were read from a single sample in a study of cytomegalovirus exposure and HLA in healthy donors. Using immunoSEQ multiplex PCR, the repertoire was profiled, and TCRdb retains in-frame clones only, with some absent. Of 95,000 to 150,000 clones detected, approximately 80% appear once; the ten largest clones hold about 2.4%. Input material: PBMCs. The source of these receptors is a woman aged 40 to 50 in good health and CMV-seronegative. The CDR3 runs from the conserved cysteine through the conserved F or W. The D gene is left open where the match is weak. Size tells how often a clone was seen (once, few, many) or the class of an expanded clone, and some rows leave it out.

d_call	v_call	cdr3_length	clone_size	j_call	cdr3_nt	cdr3_aa
-	TRBV28	20	-	TRBJ2-4	TGTGCCAGCAGTCCTGGGGCGGGGAGAGCTGGAGCACTAGCCAAAAACATTCAGTACTTC	CASSPGAGRAGALAKNIQYF
-	TRBV11-2	15	-	TRBJ1-2	TGTGCCAGCAGCCGCAGCGGGGGCGCGTCGAATGGCTACACCTTC	CASSRSGGASNGYTF
TRBD2	TRBV7-8	18	few	TRBJ2-1	TGTGCCAGCAGCTTACTACCACTAGCGGGAGTGGCAGGGGATGAGCAGTTCTTC	CASSLLPLAGVAGDEQFF
-	TRBV4-1	16	-	TRBJ2-5	TGCGCCAGCAGCCAACGGGCGGGGCAGACTCAAGAGACCCAGTACTTC	CASSQRAGQTQETQYF
TRBD1	TRBV11-1	16	-	TRBJ2-2	TGTGCCAGCAGCTTAATGACAGGGGTAGACACCGGGGAGCTGTTTTTT	CASSLMTGVDTGELFF
-	TRBV27	15	-	TRBJ2-6	TGTGCCAGCAGTAAGACTGGCTCTGGGGCCAACGTCCTGACTTTC	CASSKTGSGANVLTF
TRBD1	TRBV19	17	-	TRBJ1-6	TGTGCCAGTAGCCCACGGACAGGGGGGACAGGGAATTCACCCCTCCACTTT	CASSPRTGGTGNSPLHF
-	TRBV27	11	-	TRBJ2-2	TGTGCCAGCGGGGGCGCCCGGGAGCTGTTTTTT	CASGGARELFF
TRBD2	TRBV7-9	16	once	TRBJ2-1	TGTGCCAGCAGCCCACTAACGGGAGGGGTGGGCAATGAGCAGTTCTTC	CASSPLTGGVGNEQFF
TRBD1	TRBV30	17	-	TRBJ1-4	TGTGCCTGGAGTGCACACTTTCCCGGGACAGAGAATGAAAAACTGTTTTTT	CAWSAHFPGTENEKLFF
TRBD2	TRBV7-8	15	once	TRBJ2-3	TGTGCCAGCAGCTCGACAGGGCGGGGGGGAGATACGCAGTATTTT	CASSSTGRGGDTQYF
-	TRBV6-6	16	-	TRBJ1-5	TGTGCCAGCAGAACAACCGCAGGGTATAGCAATCAGCCCCAGCATTTT	CASRTTAGYSNQPQHF
-	TRBV10-3	14	-	TRBJ1-3	TGTGCCATCAACGACAAACCCTCTGGAAACACCATATATTTT	CAINDKPSGNTIYF
-	TRBV6-5	15	-	TRBJ1-2	TGTGCCAGCAGTTACGAGTCAGGCCCCAACTATGGCTACACCTTC	CASSYESGPNYGYTF
TRBD1	TRBV11-2	15	-	TRBJ2-1	TGTGCCAGCAGCCCGGGACAGGGGATTTACAATGAGCAGTTCTTC	CASSPGQGIYNEQFF
TRBD1	TRBV7-7	15	once	TRBJ1-2	TGTGCCAGCCCCCGAGGGGGCGTTCGGGACTATGGCTACACCTTC	CASPRGGVRDYGYTF
-	TRBV5-1	14	-	TRBJ1-1	TGCGCCAGCAGCTTGGGGGGGCAGAACACTGAAGCTTTCTTT	CASSLGGQNTEAFF
-	TRBV5-1	13	-	TRBJ1-2	TGCGCCAGCAGCTTGACAGGATACTATGGCTACACCTTC	CASSLTGYYGYTF
TRBD2	TRBV2	18	-	TRBJ2-1	TGTGCCAGCAGTGGAAATTTGTGGCGGGGGATCCCCTACAATGAGCAGTTCTTC	CASSGNLWRGIPYNEQFF
TRBD1	TRBV11-2	17	-	TRBJ1-1	TGTGCCAGCAGTGTAGTGGGACAGGGTATCATGAACACTGAAGCTTTCTTT	CASSVVGQGIMNTEAFF
TRBD1	TRBV7-2	14	-	TRBJ1-2	TGTGCCAGCAGCTTGGGACAGGGCAACTATGGCTACACCTTC	CASSLGQGNYGYTF
-	TRBV28	13	once	TRBJ2-1	TGTGCCAGCAGTTGGACCGGGGTCCATGAGCAGTTCTTC	CASSWTGVHEQFF
TRBD1	TRBV7-2	16	-	TRBJ2-7	TGTGCCAGCAGCTTAAGGGGGCAAGCGGTTTCCTACGAGCAGTACTTC	CASSLRGQAVSYEQYF
-	TRBV9	17	few	TRBJ1-1	TGTGCCAGCAGCGGCAGAACCTCGGGGGGCTGGAACACTGAAGCTTTCTTT	CASSGRTSGGWNTEAFF
TRBD2	TRBV19	19	-	TRBJ2-1	TGTGCCAGTAGTATGGGACTAGCGGGGCGTTTTAGCTCCTACAATGAGCAGTTCTTC	CASSMGLAGRFSSYNEQFF
-	TRBV27	15	-	TRBJ1-1	TGTGCCAGCACCCCATGGGGCAGGCAGAACACTGAAGCTTTCTTT	CASTPWGRQNTEAFF
TRBD1	TRBV7-2	15	-	TRBJ2-7	TGTGCCAGCAGCTTAGAGACAGGGGGCACCTACGAGCAGTACTTC	CASSLETGGTYEQYF
-	TRBV9	16	-	TRBJ2-2	TGTGCCAGCAGCGCCCAGACAGGAATTAACACCGGGGAGCTGTTTTTT	CASSAQTGINTGELFF
TRBD1	TRBV9	15	-	TRBJ1-6	TGTGCCAGCAGCGTAGTCGGGACAGGGGAATCACCCCTCCACTTT	CASSVVGTGESPLHF
TRBD1	TRBV25-1	14	-	TRBJ2-7	TGTGCCAGCAGTGGACAGGGGTTGACGAACGAGCAGTACTTC	CASSGQGLTNEQYF
TRBD2	TRBV7-2	17	-	TRBJ2-1	TGTGCCAGCAGCTTTCCGGCGGGAGGGGGCGCCTACAATGAGCAGTTCTTC	CASSFPAGGGAYNEQFF
-	TRBV28	12	-	TRBJ1-5	TGTGCCAGCGCCCTCGGGGGTCAGCCCCAGCATTTT	CASALGGQPQHF
-	TRBV5-1	13	-	TRBJ1-1	TGCGCCAGCAGCTTGGAAGGGGCCAAAAGGTCTTTCTTT	CASSLEGAKRSFF
-	TRBV19	15	once	TRBJ2-3	TGTGCCAGTAGGGTCGGGTCCAGTAGCACAGATACGCAGTATTTT	CASRVGSSSTDTQYF
TRBD2	TRBV10-3	17	-	TRBJ2-3	TGTGCCATCAGGCCGGGACTAGCGGGAGAGGAGGGAGATACGCAGTATTTT	CAIRPGLAGEEGDTQYF
TRBD2	TRBV7-2	16	-	TRBJ2-5	TGTGCCAGCAGCTTGCGGACTAGCGGGGTTCAAGAGACCCAGTACTTC	CASSLRTSGVQETQYF
-	TRBV19	13	few	TRBJ1-2	TGTGCCAGTAGTATCTACCCTAACTATGGCTACACCTTC	CASSIYPNYGYTF
-	TRBV29-1	17	-	TRBJ1-2	TGCAGCGTTGAAGGCCGGGACAACAAGAGATACATCGGGGGCTACACCTTC	CSVEGRDNKRYIGGYTF
TRBD1	TRBV29-1	16	-	TRBJ1-2	TGCAGCGTTTCCGGGACAGGGGCTTCAGCTAACTATGGCTACACCTTC	CSVSGTGASANYGYTF
-	TRBV5-1	15	-	TRBJ2-5	TGCGCCAGCAGGGAATCCGGGACAAGGTCCTATGGGCAGTACTTC	CASRESGTRSYGQYF
TRBD2	TRBV7-9	14	-	TRBJ2-5	TGTGCCAGCACCTTAGCGGGAGGGCAAGAGACCCAGTACTTC	CASTLAGGQETQYF
-	TRBV30	11	few	TRBJ1-1	TGTGCCTGGTCAGGGGAGACTGAAGCTTTCTTT	CAWSGETEAFF
-	TRBV7-8	14	-	TRBJ1-1	TGTGCCAGCAGCTTTGAGTACGTGAACACTGAAGCTTTCTTT	CASSFEYVNTEAFF
TRBD2	TRBV4-2	15	-	TRBJ2-7	TGTGCCAGCAGCCAAGATAAGGGGACTAGCGCCGAGCAGTACTTC	CASSQDKGTSAEQYF
-	TRBV28	17	-	TRBJ2-6	TGTGCCACCAAGATTACGGACAGATTGTCTGGGGCCAACGTCCTGACTTTC	CATKITDRLSGANVLTF
-	TRBV9	16	-	TRBJ1-4	TGTGCCAGCAGCCTACAGACAGATCGAGGAAATGAAAAACTGTTTTTT	CASSLQTDRGNEKLFF
-	TRBV2	19	-	TRBJ2-2	TGTGCCAGCAGTGAAGTTCCTTCCGGGACTCAAAAGGGCACCGGGGAGCTGTTTTTT	CASSEVPSGTQKGTGELFF
TRBD1	TRBV7-9	18	-	TRBJ2-7	TGTGCCAGCAGCTTTTCGACCGGGACAGGGGGACTAAATTACGAGCAGTACTTC	CASSFSTGTGGLNYEQYF
-	TRBV7-6	16	-	TRBJ2-5	TGTGCCAGCAGCTTAGATCGTGATGCAGGGCTGGAGACCCAGTACTTC	CASSLDRDAGLETQYF
TRBD2	TRBV6-6	16	-	TRBJ2-5	TGTGCCAGCAGTAGTCAACTAGCGGGAACGGGAGAGACCCAGTACTTC	CASSSQLAGTGETQYF
TRBD2	TRBV25-1	16	few	TRBJ2-7	TGTGCCAGCAGTGAAAGGACTAGCGGGAGTATATACGAGCAGTACTTC	CASSERTSGSIYEQYF
TRBD1	TRBV5-1	15	-	TRBJ2-2	TGCGCCAGCAGCTTGGGGGACAGGGTCACCGGGGAGCTGTTTTTT	CASSLGDRVTGELFF
-	TRBV7-2	17	-	TRBJ1-1	TGTGCCAGCACCGGTTTGGGGAGTGTTTGGGGAAACACTGAAGCTTTCTTT	CASTGLGSVWGNTEAFF
TRBD1	TRBV9	15	-	TRBJ1-1	TGTGCCAGCAGCCCCCGACAGGGAAATAGCGGCGAAGCTTTCTTT	CASSPRQGNSGEAFF
-	TRBV21-1	14	-	TRBJ1-2	TGTGCCAGCCCTTCCGGACAGGGGGAGGATGGCTACACCTTC	CASPSGQGEDGYTF